The clone carrying this T cell receptor beta chain has more than one count but fewer than ten. Its antigen is still unknown. This CDR3 has 11 residues. V lost 4 bases to trimming and J lost 7 bases, with 4 bases between them. The germline V gene has CDR1 MNHEY and CDR2 SVGEGT. This sample stems from a study of vaccination effects on CD4 cells after COVID-19. Points from the study as a whole: Clones of infection and vaccine origin contracted markedly late after vaccination.

Sequencing was preceded by expansion of antigen-specific CD4+ T cells with viral peptide pools in the ViraFEST assay. CD4+ T cell isolation took place after approximately ten days of culture. Sequenced by immunoSEQ multiplex PCR; TCRdb stores in-frame clones only, minus some. The table records 20,000 to 25,000 clones, around 70% of them present only once. The sequences come from CD4+ T cells from PBMCs cultured with HCoV-229E spike peptides, collected before COVID-19 vaccination. The chain uses TRBV6-2 or TRBV6-3 and TRBJ1-4; no definite D call. This receptor was identified in a human donor who received a COVID-19 vaccine. The CDR3 region is CASSLAEKLFF. The CDR3 bases are TGTGCCAGCAGTTTAGCTGAAAAACTGTTTTTT.